This TCR beta chain was captured by sequencing in a study of response to subunit inactivated influenza vaccine. This clonotype was observed at least ten times. In germline, CDR1 is MNHEY, CDR2 SVGEGT. The germline V and J ends were trimmed by 0 bases and 2 bases, with 8 bases remaining between them. This CDR3 is built from 15 residues. In TCRdb, the RT-PCR reads were re-called with MiXCR into one record per CDR3 protein. The sample records hundreds of thousands of distinct CDR3 sequences, approximately 15% being singletons. The TCR comes from a man over 45 who received an inactivated influenza vaccine. The sequencing used PBMCs from blood, collected approximately 15 days before vaccination. The chain is built from TRBV6-2 or TRBV6-3 and TRBJ2-1; D not resolved. The CDR3 here is CASSYSTPAYNEQFF. CDR3 DNA sequence: TGTGCCAGCAGTTACTCAACCCCAGCCTACAATGAGCAGTTCTTC.